Presented here are 21 T cell receptor beta chains from one specimen sequenced in a study of cytomegalovirus exposure and HLA in healthy donors. 60 Vbeta and 13 Jbeta primers were used in PCR. The table came from immunoSEQ multiplex PCR; TCRdb's copy has only in-frame clones and leaves some out. The profile covers about 160,000 clones, with around 84% appearing a single time and roughly 2.2% taken by the ten largest. Sequenced material: PBMCs. These receptors came from a man younger than 30 in good health and CMV-seropositive.

The V and J genes are TRBV6-5 and TRBJ2-2; D is uncertain. Germline V CDR1 and CDR2: MNHEY, SVGAGI. CDR3 length: 15 amino acids. Trimming removed 6 bases from V and 0 bases from J, with 11 bases in between. The CDR3 protein is CASRAMAANTGELFF. CDR3 DNA sequence: TGTGCCAGCAGGGCCATGGCGGCGAACACCGGGGAGCTGTTTTTT.

The gene calls are TRBV6-5 and TRBJ2-5, with D tentatively TRBD1 (6 bases). Per the germline V gene, CDR1 is MNHEY and CDR2 is SVGAGI. Trimming shortened V by 7 bases and J by 5 bases, and 20 bases separated the two germline ends. This CDR3 is built from 15 residues. CDR3 residues: CASMLTGRGLETQYF. The CDR3 DNA sequence: TGTGCCAGCATGCTGACAGGCCGGGGCCTGGAGACCCAGTACTTC.

This clone was seen just once. At one boundary the junction diverges from the germline segment, which might be a read error. J is TRBJ2-2 and V is TRBV11-3; D gene unclear. CDR1 SGHNT and CDR2 YENEEA come from the germline V gene. This CDR3 contains 14 residues. As DNA, the CDR3 is TGTGCCAGCAGCTTAGATCAGAACCCCGGGGAGCTGTTTTTT. Protein sequence: CASSLDQNPGELFF.

The V and J genes are TRBV4-2 and TRBJ1-5, with D tentatively TRBD1 (6 bases). Looked up from germline, CDR1 is LGHNA and CDR2 is YNFKEQ. V gave up 2 bases and J gave up 6 bases, with 14 bases separating them. The CDR3 extends over 15 amino acids. CDR3 amino acids: CASSQTQGSSQPQHF. CDR3 in DNA: TGTGCCAGCAGCCAAACACAGGGTTCCTCTCAGCCCCAGCATTTT.

The rearrangement joins TRBV27 to TRBJ1-4; no reliable D call. CDR1 and CDR2 from the germline V gene are MNHEY and SMNVEV (reference sequence). V gave up 7 bases and J gave up 6 bases, with 15 bases separating them. This CDR3 is built from 14 residues. In nucleotides, the CDR3 is TGTGCCAGCAAACAGACCGGAGGGTATGAAAAACTGTTTTTT. Translated: CASKQTGGYEKLFF.

The CDR3 nucleotides are TGCGCCAGCAGCCTTGGCCTAGCGGGGGGGCCCGACGATACGCAGTATTTT. This encodes CASSLGLAGGPDDTQYF. The V call is TRBV4-3, the J call TRBJ2-3; 12 bases agree with TRBD2. Germline CDR1 and CDR2: LGHNA and YSLEER. V lost 4 bases to trimming and J lost 6 bases; unmatched junction nucleotides: 11. CDR3 length: 17 amino acids.

This clone appeared once. In DNA, the CDR3 is TGTGCCAGCAGTTTCTTAGGGAGCCCTGAAGCTTTCTTT. Its protein product is CASSFLGSPEAFF. This chain links TRBV6-5 with TRBJ1-1; the D is unclear. V gave up 4 bases and J gave up 6 bases, with 12 bases separating them. From germline, CDR1 is MNHEY and CDR2 SVGAGI. This CDR3 is built from 13 residues.

The chain couples TRBV7-9 to TRBJ2-3; a weak D match, TRBD2 (6 bases). The CDR3 covers 14 residues. The germline CDR1 and CDR2 sequences are SEHNR and FQNEAQ (reference sequence). V gave up 5 bases and J gave up 5 bases, with 14 bases separating them. The CDR3 DNA follows: TGTGCCAGCAGCCCCGGAGGGGCCGTAGATACGCAGTATTTT. Residues: CASSPGGAVDTQYF.

This clone occurred a few times. J is TRBJ2-7 and V is TRBV7-2; 10 bases are a match to TRBD2. The CDR3 totals 15 residues. V gave up 5 bases and J gave up 4 bases; unmatched junction bases: 8. Germline lookup yields CDR1 SGHTA and CDR2 FQGNSA. This chain's CDR3 is CASSHTSGMDYEQYF. CDR3 DNA: TGTGCCAGCAGCCATACTAGCGGGATGGATTACGAGCAGTACTTC. The full variable domain, its missing parts supplied by reference TRBV7-2 and TRBJ2-7, is GAGVSQSPSNKVTEKGKDVELRCDPISGHTALYWYRQSLGQGLEFLIYFQGNSAPDKSGLPSDRFSAERTGGSVSTLTIQRTQQEDSAVYLCASSHTSGMDYEQYFGPGTRLTVT.

The chain links TRBV6-1 to TRBJ2-1; D remains ambiguous. Germline V gene sequence: CDR1 MNHNS, CDR2 SASEGT. The CDR3 is 9 amino acids. Trimming shortened V by 7 bases and J by 13 bases, and 8 bases separated the two germline ends. CDR3 coding DNA: TGTGCCAGCAACAAACCCCAGTTCTTC. Translated, it gives CASNKPQFF.

This clone has just a few counts. The chain has TRBV27 and TRBJ2-3; TRBD2 agrees at 11 bases. The germline CDR1 and CDR2 sequences are MNHEY and SMNVEV (reference sequence). The V gene end was trimmed by 5 bases and the J gene end by 1 base; junction bases not matched to a gene: 5. This CDR3 region has 16 residues. CDR3 DNA sequence: TGTGCCAGCAGTCCCACTAGCGGGAGAGGCACAGATACGCAGTATTTT. It yields the protein CASSPTSGRGTDTQYF.

CDR3: CASSSWTGLVPYTF. The CDR3 nucleotides read TGTGCCAGCAGCTCTTGGACAGGGTTGGTTCCCTACACCTTC. This sequence joins TRBV7-9 and TRBJ1-2, with 8 nucleotides matching TRBD1. From germline, CDR1 is SEHNR and CDR2 FQNEAQ (reference sequence). The ends lost 4 bases at V and 10 bases at J; junction bases unmatched: 11. This CDR3 is 14 amino acids long.

There are a few counts of this clone. The chain couples TRBV10-3 to TRBJ2-6; 9 bases agree with TRBD1. Looked up from germline, CDR1 is ENHRY and CDR2 is SYGVKD. V lost 0 bases and J lost 0; bases outside the gene matches: 6. The CDR3 is 19 amino acids. The CDR3 DNA is TGTGCCATCAGTGAGTCCCGAGGGACAGGGCGCTCTGGGGCCAACGTCCTGACTTTC. Its protein is CAISESRGTGRSGANVLTF.

The J gene is TRBJ1-2, the V gene TRBV7-9; the match to TRBD1 covers 7 bases. The CDR3 is 18 amino acids. Germline V gene data show CDR1 as SEHNR and CDR2 as FQNEAQ (reference sequence). J gave up 6 bases and V 0 bases, and 16 bases lay outside the gene matches. The CDR3 here is CASSLAIVGQESGDGYTF. The CDR3 DNA reads TGTGCCAGCAGCTTAGCTATAGTAGGACAGGAAAGTGGCGATGGCTACACCTTC.

The chain employs TRBV11-2 and TRBJ2-7, with a possible D match to TRBD2 (5 bases). The CDR3 runs 14 residues. Trimming took off 4 bases at V and 6 bases at J, with 16 bases between the two ends. Germline V gives CDR1 SGHAT, CDR2 FQNNGV. CDR3 in DNA: TGTGCCAGCAGCTCGGATTTTGGGGAGCTCGAGCAGTACTTC. Protein product: CASSSDFGELEQYF.

V gene TRBV30 combines with J gene TRBJ2-3, with TRBD2 matching over 15 bases. After removal of 0 bases from V and 0 bases from J, the junction contained 7 bases not matched to a gene. The CDR3 is 19 amino acids. Per germline, CDR1 GTSNPN and CDR2 SVGIG (reference sequence). The CDR3 sequence: CAWSVSGLAGGGSTDTQYF. Written as DNA, the CDR3 is TGTGCCTGGAGTGTATCGGGACTAGCGGGGGGAGGAAGCACAGATACGCAGTATTTT.

The CDR3 region has the DNA TGTGCCAGCAGTTTATGCCCAGGCAGGGGGCGATTCGAGCAGTACTTC. Protein: CASSLCPGRGRFEQYF. The gene calls are TRBV27 and TRBJ2-7, with 8 bases aligning to TRBD1. Trimming at V came to 1 base and at J to 6 bases, leaving 11 bases not matched to a gene. The germline V gene encodes CDR1 MNHEY and CDR2 SMNVEV (reference sequence). The CDR3 is 16 amino acids.

In its sample, this clone was seen a few times. The V call is TRBV18, the J call TRBJ1-2; the D gene is possibly TRBD1 (5 bases). Germline CDR1 reads KGHSH; CDR2 reads LQKENI. This CDR3 comprises 14 residues. Trimming took 3 bases from V and 2 from J, leaving 10 bases between them. The CDR3 region has the DNA TGTGCCAGCTCACCTTTAGACAGCAACTATGGCTACACCTTC. Protein sequence: CASSPLDSNYGYTF.

The J gene is TRBJ2-7, the V gene TRBV23-1; 7 bases agree with TRBD2. TRBV23-1 is given ORF status, its function remaining uncertain. Germline trimming cut 7 bases from V and 5 bases from J; bases unmatched to any gene: 8. The CDR3 is 13 amino acids. The CDR3 DNA reads as TGCGCCAGCATGCCGACTAGCCGCCACGAGCAGTACTTC. Translating it yields CASMPTSRHEQYF.

The V and J genes are TRBV7-2 and TRBJ1-4, with TRBD1 identical over 7 bases. V shed 6 bases and J 7 bases; nucleotides not matched to a gene: 8. CDR1 SGHTA and CDR2 FQGNSA come from the germline V gene. The CDR3 has 14 amino acids. The CDR3 loop is CASSTRDSGEKLFF. The CDR3 nucleotides are TGTGCCAGCAGTACCCGGGACAGTGGTGAAAAACTGTTTTTT.

The gene calls are TRBV5-6 and TRBJ1-6, with D uncertain. The CDR3 length is 14 residues. Trimming left V 1 base short and J 6 bases short, with 8 bases between. CDR1 and CDR2 (germline): SGHDT, YYEEEE. The CDR3 coding sequence is TGTGCCAGCAGCTTGTTAACTCCTAATTCACCCCTCCACTTT. This gives the protein CASSLLTPNSPLHF.